The next 5 T cell receptor beta chains were all read from a single sample in a study of CD4 T cells in relation to SARS-CoV-2 and coronaviruses. This table comes from immunoSEQ multiplex PCR, and its TCRdb copy is limited to in-frame clones, with some not included. The sample has some 19,000 clones, more than 60% seen once; the top ten hold about 17%. These receptors have no identified antigens. Unexposed donor CD4+ T cells date from about 2010-2019, before the COVID-19 pandemic. Isolation of CD4+ T cells took place after about 9 days in culture. The sequenced sample consisted of CD4+ T cells from PBMCs, cultured in vitro. Receptor source: a human donor in good health.

This clone showed up just once. This chain joins TRBV2 and TRBJ2-7; D is unclear. The V gene's germline CDR1 is SNHLY and CDR2 FYNNEI. This CDR3 spans 14 amino acids. The V end was cut by 6 bases, the J end by 4 bases, with 16 bases between. CDR3 in amino acids: CASSVGLVAYEQYF. The DNA for the CDR3 is TGTGCCAGCAGCGTAGGGCTAGTGGCGTACGAGCAGTACTTC.

The chain couples TRBV18 to TRBJ1-1; 9 nucleotides align to TRBD1. Losses at the gene ends were 3 bases for V and 7 bases for J; bases not matched to a gene: 6. This CDR3 is 14 amino acids long. Germline V gene sequence: CDR1 KGHSH, CDR2 LQKENI. The CDR3 sequence: CASSPQGQGGEAFF. CDR3 coding DNA: TGTGCCAGCTCACCCCAGGGACAGGGCGGTGAAGCTTTCTTT.

The V call is TRBV6-1, the J call TRBJ1-3; no firm D call. CDR3 length: 15 residues. CDR1 and CDR2 (germline): MNHNS, SASEGT. V dropped 5 bases and J dropped 0 bases, with 11 bases sitting between them. The CDR3 nucleotides read TGTGCCAGCAGTTTCGAAACCAGCTCTGGAAACACCATATATTTT. Translating it yields CASSFETSSGNTIYF.

In DNA form, the CDR3 reads TGTGCCAGCTCAACGGGCTATGGCTACACCTTC. It is translated as CASSTGYGYTF. V is TRBV27 and J is TRBJ1-2; D call uncertain. The germline V gene encodes CDR1 MNHEY and CDR2 SMNVEV (reference sequence). V was shortened by 8 bases and J by 4 bases, with 8 bases between the two germline ends. CDR3 size: 11 residues.

The rearrangement uses TRBV18 and TRBJ1-1; D gene ambiguous. Germline CDR1 is KGHSH and CDR2 is LQKENI. The CDR3 totals 13 residues. V was clipped by 6 bases and J by 1 base, with 9 bases between them. CDR3 in amino acids: CASSLTSNTEAFF. CDR3 sequence (DNA): TGTGCCAGCTCCCTGACGTCGAACACTGAAGCTTTCTTT.